This TCR beta chain was obtained from a study of cytomegalovirus exposure and HLA in healthy donors. This CDR3 has 16 amino acids. The germline gives CDR1 MNHEY, CDR2 SMNVEV (reference sequence). Trimming removed 4 bases at V and 1 base at J, with 16 bases between. Study-level findings and limits: Under in vitro conditions, three CMV-associated chains were confirmed as specific for CMV antigens. Indistinguishable V segments, including TRBV6-2 and TRBV6-3, were excluded.

Primers: 60 Vbeta forward and 13 Jbeta reverse. Assay used: immunoSEQ multiplex PCR; TCRdb lists only in-frame clones, some missing. The repertoire has around 200,000 clones, approximately 80% of them found once; the top ten carry roughly 10%. A note on this clone: What it recognizes is unknown.

The rearrangement joins TRBV27 to TRBJ1-1; D is perhaps TRBD1 (5 bases). This TCR was recovered from a woman aged 50 to 60 in good health and CMV-seropositive. Sequenced material: PBMCs. The CDR3: CASSSALGGGNTEAFF. DNA for the CDR3: TGTGCCAGCAGTTCAGCCCTGGGCGGGGGGAACACTGAAGCTTTCTTT.